The text below deals with one TCR beta chain. These data belong to a study of beta chain features in type 1 diabetes. Via the markers CD45RO/CCR7/CD25/CD127/CD95/CD27, stem cell-like memory, regulatory, central memory and naive CD4+ cells were sorted. The authors reverse transcribed all of the isolated RNA, so sequencing captured expressed TCRB transcripts. The table came from immunoSEQ multiplex PCR; TCRdb's copy has only in-frame clones and leaves some out. This sample has almost 350,000 clones, with 8% found just once. Sequencing used central memory CD4+ T cells from blood. This sequence was found in a woman between 18 and 29 years old in good health.

CDR3 in DNA: TGTGCCATCAGGGGGCAGGGTCAGGACAGGGTTGGGAATGAGCAGTTCTTC. Translation: CAIRGQGQDRVGNEQFF. The chain joins TRBV10-3 to TRBJ2-1, with 8 bases fitting TRBD1. Trimming at V came to 6 bases and at J to 7 bases, leaving 17 bases not matched to a gene. The CDR3 extends over 17 amino acids. CDR1 and CDR2 from the germline V gene are ENHRY and SYGVKD.